This T cell receptor beta chain was recorded in a study of T-cell reconstitution after alpha-beta-depleted transplantation in children. Germline loops: CDR1 SQVTM, CDR2 ANQGSEA. This CDR3 spans 11 amino acids. Trimming removed 3 bases from V and 6 bases from J, with 9 bases in between. Using unique molecular identifiers, the investigators prepared the TCRbeta library. A single record per CDR3 protein comes from TCRdb applying MiXCR to the PCR reads. The table has some 550,000 distinct CDR3 sequences, about a sixth seen once. This clonotype has more than one count but fewer than ten. V usage is TRBV29-1 and J usage is TRBJ2-7; D is undetermined. This clonotype was obtained from a human donor who donated a stem cell graft to a child with acute lymphoblastic leukemia. The source was PBMCs from the stem cell graft donor, collected from the stem cell graft. The CDR3 DNA is TGCAGCGTTGACCTGGCACGCGAGCAGTACTTC. Encoded protein: CSVDLAREQYF.